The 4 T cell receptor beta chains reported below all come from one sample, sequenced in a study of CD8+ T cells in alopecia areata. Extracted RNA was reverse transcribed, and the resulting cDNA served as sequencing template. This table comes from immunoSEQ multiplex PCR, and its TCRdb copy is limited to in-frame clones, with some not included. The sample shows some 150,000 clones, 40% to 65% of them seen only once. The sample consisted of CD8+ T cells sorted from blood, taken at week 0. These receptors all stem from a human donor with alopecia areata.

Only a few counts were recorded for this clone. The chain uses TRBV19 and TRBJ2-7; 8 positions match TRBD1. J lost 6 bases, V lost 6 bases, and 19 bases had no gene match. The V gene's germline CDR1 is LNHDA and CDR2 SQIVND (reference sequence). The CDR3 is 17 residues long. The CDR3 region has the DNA TGTGCCAGTAGGCCCGGGACAGGCCCTTTGAGGGGTGGCGAGCAGTACTTC. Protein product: CASRPGTGPLRGGEQYF. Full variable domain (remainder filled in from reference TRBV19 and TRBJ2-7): DGGITQSPKYLFRKEGQNVTLSCEQNLNHDAMYWYRQDPGQGLRLIYYSQIVNDFQKGDIAEGYSVSREKKESFPLTVTSAQKNPTAFYLCASRPGTGPLRGGEQYFGPGTRLTVT.

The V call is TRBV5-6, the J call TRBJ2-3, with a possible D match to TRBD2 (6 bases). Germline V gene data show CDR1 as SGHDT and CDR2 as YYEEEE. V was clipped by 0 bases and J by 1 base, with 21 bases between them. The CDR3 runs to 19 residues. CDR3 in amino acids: CASSLELAVFGKGTDTQYF. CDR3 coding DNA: TGTGCCAGCAGCTTGGAACTAGCCGTCTTTGGGAAGGGCACAGATACGCAGTATTTT.

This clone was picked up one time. The CDR3 sequence: CASSQDHRHLNTGELFF. As DNA, the CDR3 is TGCGCCAGCAGCCAAGATCATCGACACTTGAACACCGGGGAGCTGTTTTTT. The gene calls are TRBV4-3 and TRBJ2-2; D call uncertain. The CDR3 has 17 amino acids. In germline, CDR1 is LGHNA, CDR2 YSLEER. Trimming cost V 0 bases and J 1 base, with 12 bases left between them.

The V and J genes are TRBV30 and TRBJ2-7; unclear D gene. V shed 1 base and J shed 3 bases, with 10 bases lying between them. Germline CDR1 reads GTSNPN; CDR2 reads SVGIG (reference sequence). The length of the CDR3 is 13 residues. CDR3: CAWSGVRDYEQYF. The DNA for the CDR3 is TGTGCCTGGAGTGGCGTCAGAGACTACGAGCAGTACTTC.